What follows are 15 T cell receptor beta chains derived from one specimen sequenced in a study of blood T cell repertoires in COVID-19. Clones were sequenced by immunoSEQ multiplex PCR, and TCRdb holds only the in-frame ones, with some missing. The sample lists 200,000 to 250,000 clones, approximately 80% seen once, with around 3.3% in the top ten. The specimen was peripheral blood. These receptors were taken from a woman younger than 35 with acute or convalescent COVID-19.

This chain joins TRBV18 and TRBJ2-1; 8 bases agree with TRBD2. The germline gives CDR1 KGHSH, CDR2 LQKENI. The CDR3 runs to 16 residues. Trimming at V came to 6 bases and at J to 0 bases, leaving 7 bases not matched to a gene. CDR3 amino acids: CASSRGGASSYNEQFF. CDR3 bases: TGTGCCAGCTCTCGGGGGGGGGCGAGCTCCTACAATGAGCAGTTCTTC.

This clone came up a few times. Additional DNA sequences in this sample encode the identical CDR3. This chain uses TRBV12-3 or TRBV12-4 with TRBJ1-1; D remains ambiguous. The CDR3 is 13 residues long. V was cut by 2 bases and J by 1 base, with 5 bases left in between. The CDR3 DNA follows: TGTGCCAGCAGTTTAAGCGGGAACACTGAAGCTTTCTTT. Translation gives CASSLSGNTEAFF.

The chain links TRBV29-1 to TRBJ1-6; 9 nucleotides align to TRBD1. Germline CDR1 is SQVTM and CDR2 is ANQGSEA. The length of the CDR3 is 16 residues. The ends lost 3 bases at V and 0 bases at J; junction bases unmatched: 3. CDR3: CSVEGTGSSYNSPLHF. The DNA of the CDR3 is TGCAGCGTTGAGGGGACAGGGAGCTCCTATAATTCACCCCTCCACTTT.

In this sample, this clone turned up once. The chain carries TRBV10-2 and TRBJ1-2; D possibly corresponds to TRBD1 (6 bases). Germline assignment: CDR1 WSHSY and CDR2 SAAADI. V lost 6 bases and J lost 4, with 15 bases in between. This CDR3 is built from 14 residues. CDR3 nucleotide sequence: TGCGCCAGCAGAGCCGACAGGTCGAGCTATGGCTACACCTTC. The encoded protein is CASRADRSSYGYTF.

This chain connects TRBV9 to TRBJ1-1, with D unclear. Trimming removed 0 bases at V and 0 bases at J, with 3 bases between. The V gene's germline CDR1 is SGDLS and CDR2 YYNGEE. This CDR3 contains 13 residues. CDR3 DNA sequence: TGTGCCAGCAGCGTAGCAGTGAACACTGAAGCTTTCTTT. Its translation is CASSVAVNTEAFF.

The V and J genes are TRBV10-3 and TRBJ1-4; the match to TRBD1 covers 7 bases. The J segment lost 5 bases and the V segment lost 2 bases, leaving 14 bases of the junction unmatched. CDR1 is ENHRY and CDR2 is SYGVKD in the germline V gene. The CDR3 covers 18 residues. The CDR3 loop reads CAISEVQGVFSENEKLFF. The CDR3 DNA sequence: TGTGCCATCAGTGAGGTCCAGGGGGTGTTTAGCGAGAATGAAAAACTGTTTTTT.

The CDR3 DNA reads as TGTGCCAGCAGTTACTCGACGGGACAATCGGATGGCTACACCTTC. Residues: CASSYSTGQSDGYTF. The chain links TRBV6-5 to TRBJ1-2; D may be TRBD1 (6 bases). The V end lost 0 bases, the J end lost 6 bases, and 14 bases lay between the germline ends. The CDR3 loop spans 15 amino acids. The germline V gene has CDR1 MNHEY and CDR2 SVGAGI.

V gene TRBV29-1 combines with J gene TRBJ2-1, with 7 positions matching TRBD1. This CDR3 has 13 amino acids. J lost 6 bases, V lost 6 bases, and 8 bases had no gene match. Germline V lookup: CDR1 SQVTM, CDR2 ANQGSEA. The DNA for the CDR3 is TGCAGCGTCGAGACAGGGAATTCCAATGAGCAGTTCTTC. It yields the protein CSVETGNSNEQFF.

The chain combines TRBV7-9 with TRBJ1-1; 8 nucleotides align to TRBD1. The CDR3 contains 13 residues. The ends lost 4 bases at V and 4 bases at J; junction bases unmatched: 2. Germline loops: CDR1 SEHNR, CDR2 FQNEAQ (reference sequence). CDR3 in amino acids: CASSSQGATEAFF. DNA for the CDR3: TGTGCCAGCAGCTCCCAGGGGGCCACTGAAGCTTTCTTT.

The J gene is TRBJ2-1, the V gene TRBV5-8; 9 bases fit TRBD2. V lost 5 bases to trimming and J lost 9 bases; unmatched junction nucleotides: 9. Germline lookup yields CDR1 SGHTS and CDR2 YDEGEE. The CDR3 covers 14 residues. Written as DNA, the CDR3 is TGTGCCAGCAGAATAGCGGGAGAATCTGGTGAGCAGTTCTTC. It encodes CASRIAGESGEQFF.

A few counts support this clone. Here the CDR3 reads CASSFGQDYEQYF. Written as DNA, the CDR3 is TGTGCCAGCAGTTTTGGACAGGATTACGAGCAGTACTTC. This chain connects TRBV28 to TRBJ2-7; 7 bases fit TRBD1. The CDR3 has 13 amino acids. Germline V CDR1 and CDR2: MDHEN, SYDVKM. V dropped 3 bases and J dropped 4; count of bases not matched to a gene: 3.

The chain combines TRBV10-3 with TRBJ1-3; D is unclear. The germline V and J ends were trimmed by 2 bases and 2 bases, with 13 bases remaining between them. CDR3 length equals 16 residues. Germline loops: CDR1 ENHRY, CDR2 SYGVKD. Written as DNA, the CDR3 is TGTGCCATCAGTGAGCTATTCGAGGGCCCTGGAAACACCATATATTTT. Its translation: CAISELFEGPGNTIYF.

In this sample, this clone turned up a few times. This rearrangement joins TRBV7-2 to TRBJ2-3; a possible D gene is TRBD2 (6 bases). In germline, CDR1 is SGHTA, CDR2 FQGNSA. The CDR3 spans 15 residues. Trimming stripped 4 bases from V and 2 bases from J, with 13 bases between. CDR3 coding DNA: TGTGCCAGCAGCTCCGGGAGCCTTGCCACAGATACGCAGTATTTT. Its protein is CASSSGSLATDTQYF.

The chain uses TRBV14 and TRBJ2-1, with 13 nucleotides matching TRBD2. The V and J ends lost 0 bases and 8 bases, in that order; junction bases with no gene match: 13. CDR1 is SGHDN, CDR2 FVKESK, per germline. The CDR3 extends over 19 amino acids. For the CDR3, the DNA is TGTGCCAGCAGCCAAGAACGTGGGGGACTAGCGGGAATTTTTCATGAGCAGTTCTTC. Its translation: CASSQERGGLAGIFHEQFF. Combining the CDR3 with reference TRBV14 and TRBJ2-1 gives the whole variable domain EAGVTQFPSHSVIEKGQTVTLRCDPISGHDNLYWYRRVMGKEIKFLLHFVKESKQDESGMPNNRFLAERTGGTYSTLKVQPAELEDSGVYFCASSQERGGLAGIFHEQFFGPGTRLTVL.

This clone was counted once. The genes are TRBV10-3 and TRBJ2-7; no definite D call. Trimming took 0 bases from V and 0 from J, leaving 6 bases between them. This CDR3 spans 14 amino acids. In germline, CDR1 is ENHRY, CDR2 SYGVKD. Here the CDR3 reads CAISESASSYEQYF. CDR3 bases: TGTGCCATCAGTGAGTCTGCGAGCTCCTACGAGCAGTACTTC.